This TCR beta chain derives from a study of shared clonotypes between healthy human individuals. Remarks on this clone: Its antigen is currently unknown.

Libraries were prepared by immunoSEQ multiplex PCR; TCRdb keeps only in-frame clonotypes and omits some of them. This table has over a million clones, roughly 95% appearing once. Whole-study findings and limits: Rarefaction gave evidence that sorted-subset sequencing remained incomplete despite large depth.

The CDR3 totals 15 residues. V dropped 0 bases and J dropped 1 base, with 8 bases sitting between them. From germline, CDR1 is SGHDT and CDR2 YYEEEE. The sequencing input was naive CD4+ T cells sorted from blood. Subset in this sample: CD45RA+ positively selected. The sequence derives from a young man in good health. The V gene is TRBV5-6, the J gene TRBJ1-5, with D hard to call. The CDR3 DNA sequence: TGTGCCAGCAGCTTGGGACCGGAGAGCAATCAGCCCCAGCATTTT. The encoded protein is CASSLGPESNQPQHF.